What follows are 14 T cell receptor beta chains derived from one specimen sequenced in a study of blood T cell repertoires in COVID-19. Clones were sequenced by immunoSEQ multiplex PCR, and TCRdb holds only the in-frame ones, with some missing. The sample comprises approximately 300,000 clones, 85% of which are singletons, and 1.9% rests with the top ten. The sequenced sample was PBMCs or T cells enriched from blood (not recorded which). Every receptor here comes from a woman between 25 and 40 years old who had been exposed to COVID-19.

The rearrangement joins TRBV27 to TRBJ1-4; no clear D gene. The germline CDR1 and CDR2 sequences are MNHEY and SMNVEV (reference sequence). The V and J ends lost 0 bases and 6 bases respectively, with 8 bases between them. This CDR3 is 14 amino acids long. CDR3 coding DNA: TGTGCCAGCAGTTTATCGTTGGACTATGAAAAACTGTTTTTT. Translating it yields CASSLSLDYEKLFF.

This clone has only one observation. V and J are TRBV11-2 and TRBJ1-3; 8 positions match TRBD1. The V segment lost 0 bases and the J segment 2 bases; nucleotides outside the gene matches: 6. CDR3 length: 17 amino acids. Germline V gene data show CDR1 as SGHAT and CDR2 as FQNNGV. The CDR3 DNA sequence: TGTGCCAGCAGCTTAGATCCCGGCAGGGGGCCTGGAAACACCATATATTTT. Encoded protein: CASSLDPGRGPGNTIYF.

The chain joins TRBV7-9 to TRBJ2-2; 10 positions match TRBD2. CDR1 and CDR2 from the germline V gene are SEHNR and FQNEAQ (reference sequence). The V segment lost 4 bases and the J segment 2 bases; nucleotides outside the gene matches: 4. This CDR3 comprises 16 residues. The CDR3 DNA sequence: TGTGCCAGCAGCTGTCTAGCGGGGGAAAACACCGGGGAGCTGTTTTTT. Protein: CASSCLAGENTGELFF.

The chain has TRBV4-1 and TRBJ1-2; 9 bases agree with TRBD1. V gave up 0 bases and J gave up 6 bases; unmatched junction bases: 5. The germline CDR1 and CDR2 sequences are MGHRA and YSYEKL. The CDR3 sequence is 15 residues long. Here the CDR3 reads CASSQEPTGGNGYTF. Here the CDR3 DNA reads TGCGCCAGCAGCCAAGAACCGACAGGGGGTAATGGCTACACCTTC.

CDR3 protein: CASSPTGGFEKLFF. CDR3 nucleotide sequence: TGTGCCAGCAGCCCGACAGGGGGATTTGAAAAACTGTTTTTT. V gene TRBV7-2 combines with J gene TRBJ1-4; TRBD1 matches at 9 bases. The length of the CDR3 is 14 residues. The J segment lost 7 bases and the V segment lost 5 bases, leaving 5 bases of the junction unmatched. Germline V gene sequence: CDR1 SGHTA, CDR2 FQGNSA.

The V gene is TRBV2, the J gene TRBJ1-6; tentatively, D is TRBD1 (6 bases). Trimming took off 5 bases at V and 12 bases at J, with 17 bases between the two ends. This CDR3 region has 14 residues. Per germline, CDR1 SNHLY and CDR2 FYNNEI. CDR3 sequence reads: CASSQRDRTVPLHF. The CDR3 DNA follows: TGTGCCAGCAGTCAACGAGACAGGACCGTACCCCTCCACTTT.

The CDR3 protein is CASSPPASVLNRFF. The CDR3 DNA reads as TGTGCCAGCTCACCACCTGCTTCGGTTTTGAATCGGTTCTTC. The chain carries TRBV18 and TRBJ2-1; D unclear. Trimming removed 0 bases at V and 15 bases at J, with 18 bases between. The CDR3 length is 14 residues. CDR1 and CDR2 (germline): KGHSH, LQKENI.

V and J are TRBV24-1 and TRBJ1-5; D perhaps matches TRBD1 (6 bases). The V and J ends lost 3 bases and 3 bases respectively, with 11 bases between them. Germline V gene sequence: CDR1 KGHDR, CDR2 SFDVKD. The length of the CDR3 is 15 residues. The CDR3, as DNA: TGTGCCACCAGTGATGCGGACAGCGTCAATCAGCCCCAGCATTTT. Amino acids: CATSDADSVNQPQHF.

The chain carries TRBV30 and TRBJ2-1; 11 nucleotides match TRBD2. CDR3 length: 17 amino acids. Germline V gene sequence: CDR1 GTSNPN, CDR2 SVGIG (reference sequence). Trimming at V came to 1 base and at J to 8 bases, leaving 13 bases not matched to a gene. In DNA form, the CDR3 reads TGTGCCTGGAGTGCGGATACTAGCGGGAGTTCCCCCCATGAGCAGTTCTTC. Amino acids: CAWSADTSGSSPHEQFF.

V is TRBV12-3 or TRBV12-4 and J is TRBJ1-2; TRBD1 matches 7 bases. The CDR3 covers 13 residues. Germline trimming cut 6 bases from V and 6 bases from J; bases unmatched to any gene: 7. CDR3 sequence: CASRDQGVDGYTF. CDR3 DNA sequence: TGTGCCAGCAGGGATCAGGGGGTGGATGGCTACACCTTC.

V usage is TRBV7-6 and J usage is TRBJ1-2; 10 bases line up with TRBD1. Germline trimming cut 4 bases from V and 7 bases from J; bases unmatched to any gene: 9. This CDR3 comprises 15 residues. Per the germline V gene, CDR1 is SGHVS and CDR2 is FNYEAQ. Written as DNA, the CDR3 is TGTGCCAGCAGCTCCTCCGGGACAGGGGTTGGTGGCTACACCTTC. As protein: CASSSSGTGVGGYTF.

V and J are TRBV18 and TRBJ2-7; TRBD2 matches at 12 bases. V shed 5 bases and J 1 base; nucleotides not matched to a gene: 3. Germline V gives CDR1 KGHSH, CDR2 LQKENI. This CDR3 comprises 15 residues. The CDR3 spells CASSSGLAGSYEQYF. The CDR3 DNA is TGTGCCAGCTCATCGGGACTAGCGGGTTCCTACGAGCAGTACTTC.

This sequence joins TRBV13 and TRBJ2-1; perhaps TRBD2 as D (6 bases). CDR1 and CDR2 from the germline V gene are PRHDT and FYEKMQ (reference sequence). The CDR3 extends over 15 amino acids. V was shortened by 5 bases and J by 2 bases, with 13 bases between the two germline ends. DNA of the CDR3: TGTGCCAGCAGCCGCCGGGACTCGACCTACAATGAGCAGTTCTTC. Protein sequence: CASSRRDSTYNEQFF.

The genes are TRBV4-1 and TRBJ1-4; 9 bases line up with TRBD1. V lost 4 bases to trimming and J lost 4 bases; unmatched junction nucleotides: 7. The CDR3 is 16 residues long. The V gene's germline CDR1 is MGHRA and CDR2 YSYEKL. In DNA form, the CDR3 reads TGCGCCAGCAGCCTTCAAGAGGGACAGGGTAATGAAAAACTGTTTTTT. Translating it yields CASSLQEGQGNEKLFF.